The 13 T cell receptor beta chains reported below all come from one sample, sequenced in a study of HIV-infected patients and healthy controls. TCRdb ran MiXCR on the 5' RACE reads and lists one entry per CDR3 protein. Counted here are about 67,000 distinct CDR3 sequences, about 16% occurring once; the ten biggest clones make up approximately 5%. The sample consisted of CD4+ T cells from blood. All receptors come from a human donor in good health.

This clonotype has a count of ten or more. This sequence joins TRBV6-1 and TRBJ2-6; TRBD1 matches 7 bases. Germline CDR1 MNHNS, CDR2 SASEGT. This CDR3 comprises 18 residues. V dropped 4 bases and J dropped 0; count of bases not matched to a gene: 9. The DNA for the CDR3 is TGTGCCAGCAGTGCTGGACAGGTTATACTCTCTGGGGCCAACGTCCTGACTTTC. This sequence encodes CASSAGQVILSGANVLTF.

There are a few counts of this clonotype. The rearrangement links TRBV6-6 to TRBJ2-7; 7 positions match TRBD1. Germline V lookup: CDR1 MNHNY, CDR2 SVGAGI (reference sequence). The CDR3 covers 15 residues. V lost 6 bases and J lost 3; bases outside the gene matches: 11. The CDR3 sequence: CASRKTGEDYYEQYF. The CDR3 DNA is TGTGCCAGCAGAAAAACAGGGGAAGATTACTACGAGCAGTACTTC.

This clonotype has a handful of counts. The rearrangement links TRBV7-2 to TRBJ2-7; the D gene is possibly TRBD2 (6 bases). There are 14 residues in the CDR3. V lost 5 bases and J 5 bases, leaving 16 bases between the germline ends. Germline CDR1 SGHTA, CDR2 FQGNSA. CDR3 sequence reads: CASSVSEGGHEQYF. The CDR3 DNA reads as TGTGCCAGCAGCGTATCGGAGGGAGGACACGAGCAGTACTTC.

This clonotype was observed a few times. The chain is built from TRBV19 and TRBJ1-2; D not certain. The CDR3 length is 16 residues. CDR1 is LNHDA, CDR2 SQIVND, per germline (reference sequence). V lost 3 bases to trimming and J lost 2 bases, with 16 bases between them. CDR3: CASSIYLDGRNYGYTF. In DNA, the CDR3 is TGTGCCAGTAGTATCTACTTGGATGGTAGGAACTATGGCTACACCTTC.

This chain uses TRBV5-1 with TRBJ2-7; D possibly corresponds to TRBD1 (5 bases). From germline, CDR1 is SGHRS and CDR2 YFSETQ. Deletions cut 0 bases from V and 3 bases from J, with 16 bases between. This CDR3 has 16 amino acids. The CDR3 reads CASSLGQATAIYEQYF. For the CDR3, the DNA is TGCGCCAGCAGCTTGGGCCAGGCGACAGCCATCTACGAGCAGTACTTC. The variable domain in full, with the rest retrieved from reference TRBV5-1 and TRBJ2-7, is KAGVTQTPRYLIKTRGQQVTLSCSPISGHRSVSWYQQTPGQGLQFLFEYFSETQRNKGNFPGRFSGRQFSNSRSEMNVSTLELGDSALYLCASSLGQATAIYEQYFGPGTRLTVT.

The chain combines TRBV15 with TRBJ2-7; no clear D gene. V lost 1 base and J 6 bases, leaving 16 bases between the germline ends. The CDR3 covers 15 residues. The germline CDR1 and CDR2 sequences are LNHNV and YYDKDF (reference sequence). Written as DNA, the CDR3 is TGTGCCACCAGCAGAGGAGGATCGTGGGTAGGCGAGCAGTACTTC. Translated: CATSRGGSWVGEQYF.

V usage is TRBV28 and J usage is TRBJ1-6, with TRBD1 matching 9 bases. This CDR3 region has 14 residues. The V gene end was trimmed by 10 bases and the J gene end by 7 bases; junction bases not matched to a gene: 8. Germline CDR1 MDHEN, CDR2 SYDVKM. CDR3: CAICGDRENSPLHF. The DNA for the CDR3 is TGTGCCATCTGCGGGGACAGGGAAAATTCACCCCTCCACTTT.

This clonotype was picked up a small number of times. The chain links TRBV29-1 to TRBJ1-1; D gene ambiguous. V was trimmed by 6 bases and J by 3 bases, leaving 20 bases between them. This CDR3 has 15 residues. The germline V gene has CDR1 SQVTM and CDR2 ANQGSEA. CDR3 sequence (DNA): TGCAGCGTGGGTGTTTTCGGCGCGAGGGACACTGAAGCTTTCTTT. Its translation: CSVGVFGARDTEAFF.

This clonotype was observed a handful of times. The rearrangement links TRBV6-2 or TRBV6-3 to TRBJ1-2, with D possibly being TRBD1 (5 bases). Trimming took off 5 bases at V and 7 bases at J, with 20 bases between the two ends. The germline V gene encodes CDR1 MNHEY and CDR2 SVGEGT. The CDR3 sequence is 15 residues long. CDR3 DNA sequence: TGTGCCAGCAGTCTAACCACCGGGACGAGTGGTGGCTACACCTTC. It specifies CASSLTTGTSGGYTF.

There are a few counts of this clonotype. The chain links TRBV10-3 to TRBJ2-3; TRBD2 matches 9 bases. The CDR3 runs 16 residues. CDR1 and CDR2 from the germline V gene are ENHRY and SYGVKD. The V and J ends lost 11 bases and 2 bases, in that order; junction bases with no gene match: 14. CDR3 bases: TGTGCCGCCGCCGGGAGCGGGAGGCCCGACACAGATACGCAGTATTTT. This codes for CAAAGSGRPDTDTQYF.

In its sample, this clonotype was seen many times. This rearrangement joins TRBV6-2 or TRBV6-3 to TRBJ2-5; D is perhaps TRBD1 (6 bases). The length of the CDR3 is 15 residues. Germline V lookup: CDR1 MNHEY, CDR2 SVGEGT. Deletions cut 4 bases from V and 2 bases from J, with 14 bases between. Here the CDR3 DNA reads TGTGCCAGCAGTTTTGAGGGGGAACCGCAAGAGACCCAGTACTTC. It yields the protein CASSFEGEPQETQYF.

Only a few counts were recorded for this clonotype. This chain uses TRBV4-2 with TRBJ2-3; unclear D gene. Trimming took off 5 bases at V and 3 bases at J, with 15 bases between the two ends. Germline-derived CDR1 and CDR2 are LGHNA and YNFKEQ. The CDR3 spans 15 residues. The CDR3 region is CASSFVSQDTDTQYF. CDR3 in DNA: TGTGCCAGCAGCTTCGTGAGTCAGGATACAGATACGCAGTATTTT.

The chain employs TRBV7-7 and TRBJ2-1, with D tentatively TRBD2 (5 bases). Trimming shortened V by 5 bases and J by 10 bases, and 12 bases separated the two germline ends. CDR1 and CDR2 from the germline V gene are SSHAT and FNYEAQ (reference sequence). The CDR3 sequence is 12 residues long. CDR3 DNA sequence: TGTGCCAGCAGCAAACCCCGCGGGGAGCAGTTCTTC. Translated, it gives CASSKPRGEQFF.